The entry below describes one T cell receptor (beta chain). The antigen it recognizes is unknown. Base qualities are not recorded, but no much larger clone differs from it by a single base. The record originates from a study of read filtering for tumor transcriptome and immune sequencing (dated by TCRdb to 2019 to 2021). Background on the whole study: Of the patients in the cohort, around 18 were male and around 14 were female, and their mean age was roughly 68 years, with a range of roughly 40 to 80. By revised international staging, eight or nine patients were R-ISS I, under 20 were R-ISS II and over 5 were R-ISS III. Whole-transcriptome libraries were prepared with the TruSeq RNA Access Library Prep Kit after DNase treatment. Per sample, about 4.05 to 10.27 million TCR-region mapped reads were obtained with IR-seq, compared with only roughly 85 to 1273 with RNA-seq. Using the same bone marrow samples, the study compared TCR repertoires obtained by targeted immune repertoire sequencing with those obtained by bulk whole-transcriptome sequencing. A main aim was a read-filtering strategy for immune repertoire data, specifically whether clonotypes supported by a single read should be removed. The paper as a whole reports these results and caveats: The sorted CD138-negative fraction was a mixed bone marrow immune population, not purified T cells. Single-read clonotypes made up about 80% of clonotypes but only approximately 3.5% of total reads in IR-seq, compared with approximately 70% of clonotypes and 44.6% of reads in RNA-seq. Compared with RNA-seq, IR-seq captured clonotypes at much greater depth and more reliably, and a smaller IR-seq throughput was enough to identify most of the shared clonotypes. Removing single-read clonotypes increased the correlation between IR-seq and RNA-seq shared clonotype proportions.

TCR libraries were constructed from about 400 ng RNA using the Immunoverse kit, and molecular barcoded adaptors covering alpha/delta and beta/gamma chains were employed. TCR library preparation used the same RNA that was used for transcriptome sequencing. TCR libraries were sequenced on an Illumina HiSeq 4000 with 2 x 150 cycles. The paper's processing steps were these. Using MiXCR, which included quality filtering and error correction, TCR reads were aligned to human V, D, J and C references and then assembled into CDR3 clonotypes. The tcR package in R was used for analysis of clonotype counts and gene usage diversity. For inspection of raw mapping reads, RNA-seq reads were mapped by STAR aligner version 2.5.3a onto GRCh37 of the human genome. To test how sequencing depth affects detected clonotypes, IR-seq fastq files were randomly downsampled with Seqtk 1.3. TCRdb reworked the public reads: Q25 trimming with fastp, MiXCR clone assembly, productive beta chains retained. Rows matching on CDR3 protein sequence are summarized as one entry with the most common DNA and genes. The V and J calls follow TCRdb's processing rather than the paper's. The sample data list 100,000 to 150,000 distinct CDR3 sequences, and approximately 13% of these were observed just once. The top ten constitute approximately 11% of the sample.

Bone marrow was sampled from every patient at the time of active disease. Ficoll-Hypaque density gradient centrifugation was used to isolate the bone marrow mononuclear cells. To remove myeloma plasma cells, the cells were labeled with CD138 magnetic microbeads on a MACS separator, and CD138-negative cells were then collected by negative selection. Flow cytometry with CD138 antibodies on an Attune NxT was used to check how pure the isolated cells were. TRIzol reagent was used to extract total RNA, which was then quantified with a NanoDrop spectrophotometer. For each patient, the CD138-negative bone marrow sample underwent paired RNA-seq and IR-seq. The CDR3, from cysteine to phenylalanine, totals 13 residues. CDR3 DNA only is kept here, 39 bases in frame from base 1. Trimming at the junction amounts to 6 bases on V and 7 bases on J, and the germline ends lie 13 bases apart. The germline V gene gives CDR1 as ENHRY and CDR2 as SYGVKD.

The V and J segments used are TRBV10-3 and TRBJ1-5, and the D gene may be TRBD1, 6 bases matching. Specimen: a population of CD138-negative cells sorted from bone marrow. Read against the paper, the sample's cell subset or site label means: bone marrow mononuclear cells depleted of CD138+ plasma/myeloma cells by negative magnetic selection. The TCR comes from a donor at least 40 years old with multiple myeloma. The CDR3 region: CAISQQGDQPQHF. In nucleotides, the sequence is TGTGCCATCAGCCAACAGGGTGACCAGCCCCAGCATTTT.